This T cell receptor beta chain came from a study of T cells after yellow fever vaccination. Study at large: Any fraction with a low cell number was prepared using SMART-Seq v4 Ultra Low Input.

There are a few counts of this clonotype. The antigen remains unidentified. Whole-study results and caveats: Among primary-vaccination clones, most reappeared after the booster, at about 95% for CD4 and more than 75% for CD8.

As TCR cDNA was made by 5'RACE template switching, a universal primer site and UMIs were added. One entry per CDR3 protein results from TCRdb running MiXCR on the 5' RACE reads. Of 80,000 to 100,000 distinct CDR3 sequences detected, roughly 5.8% appear once; the ten largest clones hold under 50%. The sequenced sample was CD8+ T cells sorted from PBMCs, obtained 10 days after the yellow fever booster vaccination. The receptor was isolated from a young man who received the YFV17D yellow fever vaccine.

The CDR3 here is CASSLVLAESTDTQYF. CDR3 nucleotides: TGTGCCAGCAGCTTAGTACTAGCGGAGAGCACAGATACGCAGTATTTT. The chain is built from TRBV7-9 and TRBJ2-3, with 8 bases that match TRBD2. The CDR3 spans 16 residues. J gave up 0 bases and V 1 base, and 3 bases lay outside the gene matches. CDR1 and CDR2 (germline): SEHNR, FQNEAQ (reference sequence).